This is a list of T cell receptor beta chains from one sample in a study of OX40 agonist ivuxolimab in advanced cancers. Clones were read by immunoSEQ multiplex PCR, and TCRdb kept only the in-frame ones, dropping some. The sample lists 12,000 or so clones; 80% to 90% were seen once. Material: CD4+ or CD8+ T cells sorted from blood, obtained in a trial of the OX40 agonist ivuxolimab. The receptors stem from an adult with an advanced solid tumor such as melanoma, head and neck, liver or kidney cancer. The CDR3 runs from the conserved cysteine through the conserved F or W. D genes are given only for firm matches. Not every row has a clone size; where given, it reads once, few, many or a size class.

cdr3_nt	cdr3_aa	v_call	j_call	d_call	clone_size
TGTGCCACCAGCAACACGGTAGAGACCCAGTACTTC	CATSNTVETQYF	TRBV15	TRBJ2-5	NA	NA
TGTGCCATCAGTGAGGGGGGGCCAGGAGATACGCAGTATTTT	CAISEGGPGDTQYF	TRBV10-3	TRBJ2-3	NA	NA
TGTGCCAGTAGTAGGGGACAGAACACCGGGGAGCTGTTTTTT	CASSRGQNTGELFF	TRBV19	TRBJ2-2	NA	NA
TGTGCCAGCAGCCCCCGGGACAGGGCCGGTGAAAAACTGTTTTTT	CASSPRDRAGEKLFF	TRBV7-9	TRBJ1-4	TRBD1	NA
TGTGCCAGCAGCCCCAGTGGGGGCGACGGTCAGCCCCAGCATTTT	CASSPSGGDGQPQHF	TRBV7-9	TRBJ1-5	NA	NA
TGTGCCAGCAGCCCAATGACAGGGTCCACTGAAGCTTTCTTT	CASSPMTGSTEAFF	TRBV6-5	TRBJ1-1	TRBD1	NA
TGTGCCAGCAGTGAAGAGGGGGGACCGAACTATGGCTACACCTTC	CASSEEGGPNYGYTF	TRBV6-1	TRBJ1-2	NA	NA
TGCGCCAGCAGCCTAAATCCCAGTCAGGGAAATCAGCCCCAGCATTTT	CASSLNPSQGNQPQHF	TRBV4-1	TRBJ1-5	NA	NA
TGTGCCTGGAGTGTAGGCAGGAGGAGCACTGAAGCTTTCTTT	CAWSVGRRSTEAFF	TRBV30	TRBJ1-1	NA	NA
TGTGCCAGCAGCTTAGCAAGCGGCTTTAGTGAAAAACTGTTTTTT	CASSLASGFSEKLFF	TRBV7-9	TRBJ1-4	NA	NA
TGTGCCAGTAGCCGGGGTTACGAGCAGTACTTC	CASSRGYEQYF	TRBV19	TRBJ2-7	NA	NA
TGTGCCACCAGCCCACAGGGAGGGGGCAATCAGCCCCAGCATTTT	CATSPQGGGNQPQHF	TRBV15	TRBJ1-5	NA	once
TGTGCCAGCAGCCCTCGAGGCGTTTGGAATACGCAGTATTTT	CASSPRGVWNTQYF	TRBV7-9	TRBJ2-3	NA	NA
TGTGCCAGCAGCTCGTTGGGGGCCAGGGGGTGGACTAATGAAAAACTGTTTTTT	CASSSLGARGWTNEKLFF	TRBV7-6	TRBJ1-4	TRBD1	NA
TGCGCCAGCAGCCTCAAGTGGGGGCTCTCCTACGAGCAGTACTTC	CASSLKWGLSYEQYF	TRBV4-1	TRBJ2-7	NA	NA